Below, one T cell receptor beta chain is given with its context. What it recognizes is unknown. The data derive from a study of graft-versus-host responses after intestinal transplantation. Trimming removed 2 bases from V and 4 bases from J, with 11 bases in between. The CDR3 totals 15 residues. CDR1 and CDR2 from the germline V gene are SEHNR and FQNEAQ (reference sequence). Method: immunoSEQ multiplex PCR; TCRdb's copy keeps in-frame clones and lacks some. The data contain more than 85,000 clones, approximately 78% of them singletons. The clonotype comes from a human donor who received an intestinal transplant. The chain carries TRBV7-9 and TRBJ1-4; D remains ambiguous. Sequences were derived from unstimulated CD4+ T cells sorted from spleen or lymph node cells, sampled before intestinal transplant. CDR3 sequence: CASSLIANFNEKLFF. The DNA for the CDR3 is TGTGCCAGCAGCTTAATCGCGAATTTTAATGAAAAACTGTTTTTT.